This T cell receptor beta chain was recovered during a study of beta chain features in type 1 diabetes. For the study at large: When patients were set against healthy donors, age, gender and cell yields were similar. Broader study findings: The VDJ junctions of type 1 diabetes patients carried fewer insertions and more deletions. Shorter TCRB CDR3s, moderately but significantly so, marked every one of the four CD4+ subsets in Type 1 diabetes patients.

The entirety of the isolated RNA underwent reverse transcription, so expressed TCRB transcripts were sequenced. The method was immunoSEQ multiplex PCR; TCRdb's version includes in-frame clones alone and lacks a portion of them. The table lists hundreds of thousands of clones, about an eighth of them singletons, with just under 0.04% in the top ten. On average, the one heparinised blood draw given by each donor was 90 to 150 mL. Via the markers CD45RO/CCR7/CD25/CD127/CD95/CD27, stem cell-like memory, regulatory, central memory and naive CD4+ cells were sorted. With respect to this clone: Its cognate antigen is unknown.

The CDR3 contains 14 residues. With 8 bases clipped from V and 5 bases from J, the junction kept 12 bases outside the gene matches. Germline CDR1 SNHLY, CDR2 FYNNEI. The genes are TRBV2 and TRBJ2-7, with 7 bases identical to TRBD1. The receptor comes from a man younger than 35 with type 1 diabetes. Sample: naive CD4+ T cells from blood. The CDR3 nucleotides are TGTGCCAGCGGGGGCAGGGGGAGTAACGACGAGCAGTACTTC. It specifies CASGGRGSNDEQYF.